This T cell receptor beta chain was recovered during a study of shared clonotypes between healthy human individuals. Both CD45RO+ cells and CCR7-negative CD45RA+ TemRA cells were combined to make up CD8 memory. Only in-frame clones appear in the TCRdb table, and some are missing; sequencing was by immunoSEQ multiplex PCR. Of 400,000 or so clones listed, about 96% are singletons. CDR1 and CDR2 from the germline V gene are SNHLY and FYNNEI. The CDR3 covers 11 residues. V lost 5 bases and J lost 2, with 3 bases in between. The specimen sequenced was memory CD8+ T cells sorted from blood. The sample's subset: CD45RO+ cells pooled with CCR7-negative TemRA cells. The chain carries TRBV2 and TRBJ2-5; D is unclear. The origin of this receptor is a man aged 30 to 39 in good health. The CDR3 loop reads CASSQQETQYF. The DNA of the CDR3 is TGTGCCAGCAGTCAACAAGAGACCCAGTACTTC.